The sequence of this T cell receptor (beta chain) was determined in a study of Graves' ophthalmopathy and Graves' hyperthyroidism. Enrolled hyperthyroidism patients had a new diagnosis, a duration under 2 months, and an age of 18 to 65. The study amplified TCR beta CDR3 regions using RNA transcripts. RT-PCR was first run with HTBI primers, then multiplex PCR in a second round. MiXCR, applied by TCRdb to the multiplex PCR reads, yields one record per CDR3 protein. The sample consists of 900,000 to 1,200,000 distinct CDR3 sequences, about 38% of them appearing once. Germline values: CDR1 SGHRS, CDR2 YFSETQ. The CDR3 extends over 11 amino acids. The V end lost 2 bases, the J end lost 6 bases, and 6 bases lay between the germline ends.

This TCR was sampled from an adult man with Graves' hyperthyroidism. This chain joins TRBV5-1 and TRBJ2-7; unclear D gene. Material: peripheral blood or thyroid tissue (not recorded which). As DNA, the CDR3 is TGCGCCAGCAGCTTCACGGCCGAGCAGTACTTC. Encoded protein: CASSFTAEQYF.